This passage covers 31 T cell receptor beta chains from one sample sequenced in a study of tumor-infiltrating lymphocytes in oesophageal squamous cell carcinoma. One entry per CDR3 protein results from TCRdb running MiXCR on the PCR reads. The profile shows roughly 19,000 distinct CDR3 sequences, under 45% of them singletons. Sequenced: esophageal tumor tissue. These receptors were collected from a male donor with esophageal squamous cell carcinoma.

The chain combines TRBV7-9 with TRBJ2-5; TRBD1 is a possible D gene (5 bases). The J call is uncertain, as TRBJ1-2 better fits the DNA end. Germline V gives CDR1 SEHNR, CDR2 FQNEAQ (reference sequence). The CDR3 runs 13 residues. The CDR3 protein is CASSSDSLYGYTF. Here the CDR3 DNA reads TGTGCCAGCAGCTCCGACAGCCTCTATGGCTACACCTTC.

A few counts support this clonotype. The rearrangement links TRBV12-3 or TRBV12-4 to TRBJ2-3; D gene ambiguous. The CDR3 is 15 residues long. Between the trimmed V and J ends, which lost 1 base and 0 bases, there was a span of 8 bases. CDR3 residues: CASSLGAASTDTQYF. In DNA, the CDR3 is TGTGCCAGCAGTTTAGGGGCAGCTAGCACAGATACGCAGTATTTT.

This clonotype occurred a few times. The chain joins TRBV29-1 to TRBJ2-1; the match to TRBD1 covers 7 bases. V was clipped by 6 bases and J by 8 bases; unmatched bases: 7. CDR1 and CDR2 from the germline V gene are SQVTM and ANQGSEA. The CDR3 contains 12 residues. In DNA, the CDR3 is TGCAGCGTCGAGGAAGGGGGCGATGAGCAGTTCTTC. This gives the protein CSVEEGGDEQFF.

In this sample, this clonotype turned up many times. The CDR3 does not close with the conserved phenylalanine or tryptophan, likely indicating a read error. It is unclear where the CDR3 begins or ends on the DNA, so no DNA is shown, and the CDR3 is as TCRdb lists it. The chain employs TRBV27 and TRBJ2-5; the D call TRBD1 from the table was never checked on the DNA. Germline assignment: CDR1 MNHEY and CDR2 SMNVEV (reference sequence). From its first to its last residue, the CDR3 has 16 amino acids. The CDR3 sequence: CASRMDSFNSPLHFGN.

This clonotype has ten or more counts. The chain combines TRBV6-1 with TRBJ1-1, with a tentative D call TRBD1 (5 bases). The germline gives CDR1 MNHNS, CDR2 SASEGT. V gave up 5 bases and J gave up 1 base, with 8 bases separating them. The CDR3 length is 13 residues. DNA of the CDR3: TGTGCCAGCAGTTGGGGCAAGAACACTGAAGCTTTCTTT. This codes for CASSWGKNTEAFF.

The rearrangement links TRBV18 to TRBJ2-1; TRBD2 agrees at 12 bases. Germline CDR1 KGHSH, CDR2 LQKENI. This CDR3 has 16 residues. J was trimmed by 3 bases and V by 8 bases; bases with no gene match: 8. The CDR3 DNA is TGTGCCAGCCTCACCCTAGCGGGAGGGAACTACAATGAGCAGTTCTTC. Amino acids: CASLTLAGGNYNEQFF.

In this sample, this clonotype turned up once. The chain links TRBV7-2 to TRBJ2-4; D not resolved. Trimming shortened V by 1 base and J by 0 bases, and 19 bases separated the two germline ends. CDR3 size: 19 residues. Germline lookup yields CDR1 SGHTA and CDR2 FQGNSA. CDR3 in DNA: TGTGCCAGCAGCTTAGATGATATCTCCACCCGGGCAGCCAAAAACATTCAGTACTTC. Amino acid sequence: CASSLDDISTRAAKNIQYF.

This clonotype was seen a handful of times. The chain employs TRBV7-9 and TRBJ2-1; D may be TRBD1 or TRBD2 (6 bases each). CDR3 length: 14 amino acids. V shed 7 bases and J shed 4 bases, with 14 bases lying between them. Germline-derived CDR1 and CDR2 are SEHNR and FQNEAQ (reference sequence). The DNA for the CDR3 is TGTGCCAGCACTATGGGGGGCGTTTACAATGAGCAGTTCTTC. Protein product: CASTMGGVYNEQFF.

In this sample, this clonotype turned up a few times. V is TRBV7-3 and J is TRBJ2-3; 12 nucleotides match TRBD2. This CDR3 has 16 amino acids. The V segment lost 5 bases and the J segment 1 base; nucleotides outside the gene matches: 4. Germline CDR1 is SGHTA and CDR2 is FQGTGA. The CDR3 is CASSRGLAGRTDTQYF. The CDR3, as DNA: TGTGCCAGCAGCCGGGGACTAGCGGGTCGCACAGATACGCAGTATTTT.

V and J are TRBV7-2 and TRBJ2-5, with D hard to call. The J call may be faulty, since TRBJ2-7 better matches the DNA end. The CDR3 loop spans 12 amino acids. From germline, CDR1 is SGHTA and CDR2 FQGNSA. The CDR3 DNA follows: TGTGCCAGCAGCCAGATCGCCTACGAGCAGTACTTC. Protein product: CASSQIAYEQYF.

This clonotype was picked up many times. A much bigger clone sits one base away, suggesting this may be a read error. CDR3 in DNA: TGTGCCAGCACCCCGGGACAGGGGATACTAGCGGGAGGGCCGCGATCCTACAATGAGCAGTACTTC. Residues: CASTPGQGILAGGPRSYNEQYF. This chain joins TRBV27 and TRBJ2-7; TRBD2 agrees at 13 bases. Germline V gives CDR1 MNHEY, CDR2 SMNVEV (reference sequence). Germline trimming cut 7 bases from V and 7 bases from J; bases unmatched to any gene: 31. There are 22 residues in the CDR3.

The chain combines TRBV28 with TRBJ2-1; D uncertain. The J call may be wrong; the DNA end is better matched by TRBJ2-5. Germline CDR1 and CDR2: MDHEN and SYDVKM. The length of the CDR3 is 11 residues. The CDR3 bases are TGTGCCAGCCAACTGGAAGAGACCCAGTACTTC. It codes for CASQLEETQYF.

The genes are TRBV7-2 and TRBJ2-3; 12 positions agree with TRBD1. There are 16 residues in the CDR3. Germline CDR1 and CDR2: SGHTA and FQGNSA. After removal of 5 bases from V and 5 bases from J, the junction contained 8 bases not matched to a gene. The CDR3 sequence is CASSNRDRGLKDTQYF. The CDR3 DNA reads TGTGCCAGCAGCAACCGGGACAGGGGGCTCAAAGATACGCAGTATTTT.

This clonotype was recorded a few times. CDR3 in amino acids: CASSLGTEQFF. For the CDR3, the DNA is TGCGCCAGCAGCCTCGGGACAGAGCAGTTCTTC. The chain recombines TRBV5-1 with TRBJ2-1, with D possibly being TRBD1 (6 bases). The CDR3 length is 11 residues. Trimming left V 4 bases short and J 10 bases short, with 9 bases between. From germline, CDR1 is SGHRS and CDR2 YFSETQ.

In regard to this clonotype: This CDR3 fails to terminate in the conserved phenylalanine or tryptophan, so it likely reflects a read error. It is unclear where the CDR3 begins or ends on the DNA, so no DNA is shown, and the CDR3 is as TCRdb lists it. CDR3 loop: CASSFEAGLLANYGYTFGS. This chain links TRBV28 with TRBJ2-7; the DNA was not compared with TRBD2, the D call given in the table. CDR1 and CDR2 (germline): MDHEN, SYDVKM. With termini counted, the CDR3 has 19 amino acids.

The chain combines TRBV7-3 with TRBJ2-1; D gene uncertain. V was cut by 5 bases and J by 7 bases, with 15 bases left in between. Germline values: CDR1 SGHTA, CDR2 FQGTGA. There are 14 residues in the CDR3. Here the CDR3 DNA reads TGTGCCAGCAGCCCCCTGAGTTCATCGAATGAGCAGTTCTTC. The encoded protein is CASSPLSSSNEQFF.

This clonotype turned up a few times. V is TRBV7-9 and J is TRBJ2-3; the D gene could be TRBD1 or TRBD2 (6 bases each). Trimming shortened V by 5 bases and J by 3 bases, and 12 bases separated the two germline ends. The CDR3 contains 14 residues. CDR1 SEHNR and CDR2 FQNEAQ come from the germline V gene (reference sequence). The CDR3 DNA reads as TGTGCCAGCAGCCTGAGGGGGGATACAGATACGCAGTATTTT. Its translation is CASSLRGDTDTQYF.

The V call is TRBV5-6, the J call TRBJ2-5; no definite D call. V was pared by 3 bases and J by 11 bases, with 20 bases between. There are 14 residues in the CDR3. Germline V gene lookup returns CDR1 SGHDT and CDR2 YYEEEE. This chain's CDR3 is CASSSNLNLVGQYF. CDR3 nucleotides: TGTGCCAGCAGCTCGAATTTGAATCTTGTTGGGCAGTACTTC.

This clonotype has more than one count but fewer than ten. This rearrangement joins TRBV27 to TRBJ2-2; D is perhaps TRBD2 (5 bases). This CDR3 is 16 amino acids long. V lost 9 bases and J 3 bases, leaving 20 bases between the germline ends. The V gene's germline CDR1 is MNHEY and CDR2 SMNVEV (reference sequence). In nucleotides, the CDR3 is TGTGCCAGTCCCAACGCCGGGGAAGTGGACACCGGGGAGCTGTTTTTT. This sequence encodes CASPNAGEVDTGELFF.

V and J are TRBV7-2 and TRBJ2-1, with 11 bases fitting TRBD2. Per germline, CDR1 SGHTA and CDR2 FQGNSA. Unmatched junction bases numbered 2, after V lost 0 bases and J lost 4 bases. The CDR3 is made up of 16 amino acids. The CDR3, as DNA: TGTGCCAGCAGCTTAGCCGGGACTAGCGGATACAATGAGCAGTTCTTC. Its protein is CASSLAGTSGYNEQFF.

A few counts support this clonotype. The chain carries TRBV7-2 and TRBJ2-5; D is unclear. The CDR3 covers 14 residues. Germline CDR1 reads SGHTA; CDR2 reads FQGNSA. The ends were cut back, 5 bases at V and 1 base at J, with 11 bases in the middle. The CDR3 region is CASSGRQLQETQYF. The CDR3 DNA is TGTGCCAGCAGCGGTCGACAACTCCAAGAGACCCAGTACTTC.

As regards this clonotype: One end of the junction fails to match germline, which may point to a read error. The chain carries TRBV5-1 and TRBJ1-1, with a weak D call TRBD1 (5 bases). There are 14 residues in the CDR3. CDR1 is SGHRS, CDR2 YFSETQ, per germline. The CDR3 sequence is CASNLGVLDTEAFF. The CDR3 nucleotides are TGCGCCAGCAACTTGGGGGTTTTGGACACTGAAGCTTTCTTT.

This clonotype was counted many times. The chain has TRBV6-1 and TRBJ1-2; D is unclear. The CDR3 loop spans 14 amino acids. The germline gives CDR1 MNHNS, CDR2 SASEGT. Trimming left V 6 bases short and J 7 bases short, with 18 bases between. This chain's CDR3 is CASRLPGNLFGYTF. The CDR3 region has the DNA TGTGCCAGCAGACTCCCGGGGAACCTCTTTGGCTACACCTTC.

With respect to this clonotype: A read error is likely, as this CDR3 ends without the conserved phenylalanine or tryptophan. Because the CDR3's place on the DNA is in doubt, the DNA is left out and the CDR3 is given as listed by TCRdb. The rearrangement uses TRBV7-3 and TRBJ2-6; the DNA was not compared with TRBD2, the D call given in the table. CDR1 SGHTA and CDR2 FQGTGA come from the germline V gene. Both ends counted, the CDR3 spans 17 residues. The CDR3 sequence is CASSPSYLGTDTQYFGP.

This chain connects TRBV12-3 or TRBV12-4 to TRBJ2-1; no clear D. V lost 4 bases to trimming and J lost 0 bases, with 7 bases between them. The CDR3 sequence is 14 residues long. The CDR3 DNA reads TGTGCCAGCAGTTACGTCAGCTCCTACAATGAGCAGTTCTTC. Translating gives CASSYVSSYNEQFF.

This clonotype was counted between two and nine times. This rearrangement joins TRBV7-3 to TRBJ2-6; 8 bases are shared with TRBD1. The CDR3 runs to 16 residues. V shed 5 bases, J shed 4 bases, and the junction held 7 bases outside the gene matches. Per germline, CDR1 SGHTA and CDR2 FQGTGA. Here the CDR3 DNA reads TGTGCCAGCAGCCCTCAGACAGGGGCCGGGGCCAACGTCCTGACTTTC. It is translated as CASSPQTGAGANVLTF.

The chain carries TRBV7-6 and TRBJ2-3; TRBD2 matches at 15 bases. Germline V CDR1 and CDR2: SGHVS, FNYEAQ. The CDR3 spans 18 residues. V shed 5 bases and J 2 bases; nucleotides not matched to a gene: 8. CDR3 bases: TGTGCCAGCAGCCTCGGACTAGCGGGAGGGCAAGTCACAGATACGCAGTATTTT. This codes for CASSLGLAGGQVTDTQYF.

Judged by abundance, this clonotype is medium-sized (0.01 to 0.1%). This sequence joins TRBV7-8 and TRBJ2-5, with D hard to call. This CDR3 comprises 14 residues. V lost 4 bases and J lost 7, with 16 bases in between. Germline CDR1 is SGHVS and CDR2 is FQNEAQ. CDR3 amino acids: CASSSHQVSGTQYF. In nucleotides, the CDR3 is TGTGCCAGCAGCTCCCATCAAGTGAGTGGGACCCAGTACTTC.

Remarks on this clonotype: Likely a read error: the CDR3 ends without its conserved phenylalanine or tryptophan. The DNA is left out, because the CDR3 cannot be placed on it with certainty; the CDR3 is given as TCRdb lists it. This chain connects TRBV12-3 or TRBV12-4 to TRBJ2-1; no DNA check was done on the table's D call, TRBD1. A total of 8 residues make up the CDR3, ends included. CDR3: CASSQIPP.

The rearrangement uses TRBV7-3 and TRBJ2-1; D may match TRBD1 or TRBD2 (7 bases each). The CDR3 totals 16 residues. The germline gives CDR1 SGHTA, CDR2 FQGTGA. V dropped 5 bases and J dropped 4 bases, with 18 bases sitting between them. CDR3 loop: CASSVRGGSGYNEQFF. In DNA form, the CDR3 reads TGTGCCAGCAGCGTCAGGGGGGGAAGCGGATACAATGAGCAGTTCTTC. The full variable domain, completed using reference TRBV7-3 and TRBJ2-1, is GAGVSQTPSNKVTEKGKYVELRCDPISGHTALYWYRQSLGQGPEFLIYFQGTGAADDSGLPNDRFFAVRPEGSVSTLKIQRTERGDSAVYLCASSVRGGSGYNEQFFGPGTRLTVL.

There are a few counts of this clonotype. The chain joins TRBV10-3 to TRBJ2-5; D unclear. The CDR3 is 13 residues long. The V end was cut by 4 bases, the J end by 2 bases, with 8 bases between. Germline CDR1 and CDR2: ENHRY and SYGVKD. The CDR3 protein is CAISARLQETQYF. The CDR3 coding sequence is TGTGCCATCAGTGCAAGGCTACAAGAGACCCAGTACTTC.